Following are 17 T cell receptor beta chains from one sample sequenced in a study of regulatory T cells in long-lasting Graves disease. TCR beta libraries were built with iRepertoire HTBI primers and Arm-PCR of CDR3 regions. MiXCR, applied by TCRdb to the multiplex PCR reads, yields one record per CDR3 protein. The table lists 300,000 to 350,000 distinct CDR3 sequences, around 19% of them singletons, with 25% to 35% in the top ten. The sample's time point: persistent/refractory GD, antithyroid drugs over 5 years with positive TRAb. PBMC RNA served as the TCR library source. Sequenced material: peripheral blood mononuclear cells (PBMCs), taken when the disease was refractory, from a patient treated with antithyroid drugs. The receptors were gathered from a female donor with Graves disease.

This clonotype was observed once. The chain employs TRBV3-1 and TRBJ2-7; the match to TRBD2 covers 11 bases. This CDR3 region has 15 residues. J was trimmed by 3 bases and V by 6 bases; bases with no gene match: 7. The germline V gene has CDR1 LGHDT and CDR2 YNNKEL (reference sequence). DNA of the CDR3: TGTGCCAGCAGGTATAGCGGGAGGGGATACTACGAGCAGTACTTC. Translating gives CASRYSGRGYYEQYF.

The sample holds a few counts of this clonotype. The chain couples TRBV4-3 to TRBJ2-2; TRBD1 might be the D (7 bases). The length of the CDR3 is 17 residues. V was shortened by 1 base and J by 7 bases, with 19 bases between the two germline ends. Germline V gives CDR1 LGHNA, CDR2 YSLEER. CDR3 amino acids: CASSQVRQGGHGGELFF. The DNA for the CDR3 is TGCGCCAGCAGCCAAGTTCGTCAGGGGGGCCATGGCGGGGAGCTGTTTTTT.

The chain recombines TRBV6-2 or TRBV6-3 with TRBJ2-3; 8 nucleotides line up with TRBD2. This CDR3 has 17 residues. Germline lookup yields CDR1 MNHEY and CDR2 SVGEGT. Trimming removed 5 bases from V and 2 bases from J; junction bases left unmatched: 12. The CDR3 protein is CASSDGPSGGTTDTQYF. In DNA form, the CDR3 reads TGTGCCAGCAGTGATGGACCCAGCGGGGGTACCACAGATACGCAGTATTTT.

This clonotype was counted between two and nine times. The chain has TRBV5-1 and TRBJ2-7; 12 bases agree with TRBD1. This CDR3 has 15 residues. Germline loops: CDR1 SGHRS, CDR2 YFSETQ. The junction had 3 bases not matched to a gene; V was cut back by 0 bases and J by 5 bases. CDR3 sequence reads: CASSLDGTGGHEQYF. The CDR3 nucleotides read TGCGCCAGCAGCTTGGACGGGACAGGGGGCCACGAGCAGTACTTC.

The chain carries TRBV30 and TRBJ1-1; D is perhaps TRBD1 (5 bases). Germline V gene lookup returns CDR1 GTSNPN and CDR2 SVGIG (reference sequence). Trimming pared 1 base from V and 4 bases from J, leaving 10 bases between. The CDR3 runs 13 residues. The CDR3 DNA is TGTGCCTGGAGTGGACAGATCCTCACTGAAGCTTTCTTT. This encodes CAWSGQILTEAFF.

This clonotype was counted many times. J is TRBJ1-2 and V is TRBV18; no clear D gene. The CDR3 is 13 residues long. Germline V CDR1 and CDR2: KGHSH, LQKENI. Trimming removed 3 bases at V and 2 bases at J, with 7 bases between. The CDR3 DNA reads TGTGCCAGCTCACCCGCCGGGAACTATGGCTACACCTTC. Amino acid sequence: CASSPAGNYGYTF.

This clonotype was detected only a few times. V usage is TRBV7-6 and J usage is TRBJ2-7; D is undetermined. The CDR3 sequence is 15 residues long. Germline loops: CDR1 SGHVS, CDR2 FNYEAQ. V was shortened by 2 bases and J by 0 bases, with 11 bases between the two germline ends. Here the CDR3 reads CASSLRALTSYEQYF. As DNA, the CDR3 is TGTGCCAGCAGCTTAAGGGCCCTAACCTCCTACGAGCAGTACTTC.

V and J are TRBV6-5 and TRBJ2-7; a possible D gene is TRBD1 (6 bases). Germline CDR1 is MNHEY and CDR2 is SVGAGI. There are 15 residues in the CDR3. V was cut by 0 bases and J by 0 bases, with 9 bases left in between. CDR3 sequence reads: CASSYSTGASYEQYF. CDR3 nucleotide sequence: TGTGCCAGCAGTTACTCGACAGGCGCCTCCTACGAGCAGTACTTC.

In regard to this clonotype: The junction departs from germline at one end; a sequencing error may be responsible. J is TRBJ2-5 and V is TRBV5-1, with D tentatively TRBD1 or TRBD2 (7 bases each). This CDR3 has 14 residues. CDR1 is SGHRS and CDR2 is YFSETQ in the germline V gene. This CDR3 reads CTSSLGGTEETQYF. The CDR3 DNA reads TGCACCAGCAGCTTGGGGGGGACAGAAGAGACCCAGTACTTT.

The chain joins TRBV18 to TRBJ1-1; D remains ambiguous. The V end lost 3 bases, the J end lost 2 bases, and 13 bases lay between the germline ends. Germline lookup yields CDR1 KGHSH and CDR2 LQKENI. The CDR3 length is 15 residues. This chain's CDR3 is CASSPRAGENTEAFF. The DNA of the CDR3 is TGTGCCAGCTCACCGAGGGCTGGGGAAAACACTGAAGCTTTCTTT.

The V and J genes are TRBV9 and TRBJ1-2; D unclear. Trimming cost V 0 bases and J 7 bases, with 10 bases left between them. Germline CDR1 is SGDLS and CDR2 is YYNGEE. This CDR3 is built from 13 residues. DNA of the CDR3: TGTGCCAGCAGCGTAGAAACAGTCGGTGGCTACACCTTC. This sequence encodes CASSVETVGGYTF.

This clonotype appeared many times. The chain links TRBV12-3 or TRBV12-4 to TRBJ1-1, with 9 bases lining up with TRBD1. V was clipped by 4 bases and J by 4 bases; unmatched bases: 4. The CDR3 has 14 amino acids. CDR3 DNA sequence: TGTGCCAGCAGTTCCGGACAGGGGAGCACTGAAGCTTTCTTT. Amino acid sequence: CASSSGQGSTEAFF.

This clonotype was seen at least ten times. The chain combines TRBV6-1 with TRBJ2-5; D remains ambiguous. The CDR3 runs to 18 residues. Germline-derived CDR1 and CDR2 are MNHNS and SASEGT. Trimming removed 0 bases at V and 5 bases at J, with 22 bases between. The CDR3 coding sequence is TGTGCCAGCAGTGAAGCCGATCTGGCCGGGTACTCTGAGGAGACCCAGTACTTC. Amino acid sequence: CASSEADLAGYSEETQYF.

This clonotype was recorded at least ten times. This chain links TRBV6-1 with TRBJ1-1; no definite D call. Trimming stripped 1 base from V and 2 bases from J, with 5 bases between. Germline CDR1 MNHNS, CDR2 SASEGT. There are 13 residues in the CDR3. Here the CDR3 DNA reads TGTGCCAGCAGTGAAGGGGAAAACACTGAAGCTTTCTTT. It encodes CASSEGENTEAFF.

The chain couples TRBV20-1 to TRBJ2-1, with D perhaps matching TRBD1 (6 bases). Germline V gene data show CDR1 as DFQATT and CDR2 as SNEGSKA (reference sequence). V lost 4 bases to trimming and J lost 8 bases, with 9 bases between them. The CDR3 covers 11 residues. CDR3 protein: CSAKDSDEQFF. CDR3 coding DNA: TGCAGTGCTAAGGACAGCGATGAGCAGTTCTTC.

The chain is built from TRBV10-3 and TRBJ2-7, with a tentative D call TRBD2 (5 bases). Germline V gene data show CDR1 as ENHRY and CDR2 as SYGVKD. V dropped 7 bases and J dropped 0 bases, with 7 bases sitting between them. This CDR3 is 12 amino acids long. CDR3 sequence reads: CAIKGDSYEQYF. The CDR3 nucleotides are TGTGCCATCAAGGGAGACTCCTACGAGCAGTACTTC.

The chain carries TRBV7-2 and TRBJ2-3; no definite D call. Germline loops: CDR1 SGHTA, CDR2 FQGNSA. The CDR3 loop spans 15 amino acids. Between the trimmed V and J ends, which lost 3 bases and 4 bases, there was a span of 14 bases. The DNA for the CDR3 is TGTGCCAGCAGCTTGCAATCCAATGGGGCAGATACGCAGTATTTT. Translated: CASSLQSNGADTQYF.